The 12 T cell receptor beta chains below all came from one sample that was sequenced in a study of lymphopenia after photon versus proton radiotherapy. Assay used: immunoSEQ multiplex PCR; TCRdb lists only in-frame clones, some missing. This table holds some 15,000 clones, 82% found once. The sequences come from peripheral blood, collected from a patient treated with photon-based radiotherapy. All receptors come from a man aged 50-60 years with gastric cancer.

The chain is built from TRBV19 and TRBJ1-5; 8 bases line up with TRBD1. V shed 2 bases, J shed 2 bases, and the junction held 5 bases outside the gene matches. This CDR3 region has 16 residues. CDR1 and CDR2 (germline): LNHDA, SQIVND (reference sequence). The CDR3 DNA is TGTGCCAGTAGTATATCCGACAGGGGAGGCAATCAGCCCCAGCATTTT. Its protein is CASSISDRGGNQPQHF. Using reference TRBV19 and TRBJ1-5 for the parts outside the CDR3, the full variable domain is DGGITQSPKYLFRKEGQNVTLSCEQNLNHDAMYWYRQDPGQGLRLIYYSQIVNDFQKGDIAEGYSVSREKKESFPLTVTSAQKNPTAFYLCASSISDRGGNQPQHFGDGTRLSIL.

The chain recombines TRBV7-6 with TRBJ2-5; unclear D gene. V gave up 3 bases and J gave up 5 bases, with 16 bases separating them. Germline loops: CDR1 SGHVS, CDR2 FNYEAQ. The CDR3 totals 15 residues. CDR3 region: CASSFGPSDPETQYF. CDR3 DNA sequence: TGTGCCAGCAGCTTTGGACCCTCGGATCCGGAGACCCAGTACTTC.

The CDR3 nucleotides read TGTGCCAGCAGATCGAGCGGGGCTCCCGGGGAGCTGTTTTTT. This codes for CASRSSGAPGELFF. V usage is TRBV2 and J usage is TRBJ2-2; TRBD2 aligns across 7 bases. Trimming took 6 bases from V and 6 from J; bases not matched to a gene: 7. The CDR3 consists of 14 residues. Germline V gene sequence: CDR1 SNHLY, CDR2 FYNNEI.

There are a few counts of this clone. The chain combines TRBV7-2 with TRBJ1-3; D possibly corresponds to TRBD1 (5 bases). The ends were cut back, 4 bases at V and 7 bases at J, with 17 bases in the middle. This CDR3 comprises 15 residues. Germline-derived CDR1 and CDR2 are SGHTA and FQGNSA. CDR3: CASSWGRRGGNTIYF. The CDR3 bases are TGTGCCAGCAGCTGGGGACGCCGTGGCGGGAACACCATATATTTT.

The gene calls are TRBV18 and TRBJ2-4; 8 nucleotides line up with TRBD1. This CDR3 spans 18 amino acids. After removal of 5 bases from V and 0 bases from J, the junction contained 12 bases not matched to a gene. CDR1 and CDR2 (germline): KGHSH, LQKENI. This chain's CDR3 is CASSSTGTGALAKNIQYF. In DNA form, the CDR3 reads TGTGCCAGCTCAAGCACCGGGACAGGAGCCCTAGCCAAAAACATTCAGTACTTC.

The rearrangement links TRBV5-8 to TRBJ2-7; the match to TRBD2 covers 7 bases. This CDR3 has 11 amino acids. The V gene end was trimmed by 6 bases and the J gene end by 3 bases; junction bases not matched to a gene: 0. Germline CDR1 SGHTS, CDR2 YDEGEE. CDR3 loop: CASTGGYEQYV. CDR3 coding DNA: TGTGCCAGCACGGGGGGCTACGAGCAGTACGTC.

This sequence joins TRBV5-1 and TRBJ2-3, with TRBD2 as a possible D gene (5 bases). Germline V gene sequence: CDR1 SGHRS, CDR2 YFSETQ. The length of the CDR3 is 17 residues. Trimming took 0 bases from V and 3 from J, leaving 17 bases between them. CDR3 in DNA: TGCGCCAGCAGCTTGGCTGTCGGGGTCGTACATACAGATACGCAGTATTTT. It yields the protein CASSLAVGVVHTDTQYF.

The J gene is TRBJ2-5, the V gene TRBV2, with 7 bases that match TRBD1. Germline V gene data show CDR1 as SNHLY and CDR2 as FYNNEI. Germline trimming cut 8 bases from V and 1 base from J; bases unmatched to any gene: 4. This CDR3 spans 13 amino acids. CDR3 sequence: CASQRDSQETQYF. In DNA form, the CDR3 reads TGTGCCAGCCAACGGGACAGCCAAGAGACCCAGTACTTC.

This clone was detected a few times. This sequence joins TRBV19 and TRBJ2-2, with 9 positions matching TRBD2. This CDR3 comprises 15 residues. With 4 bases clipped from V and 6 bases from J, the junction kept 6 bases outside the gene matches. Germline V gene sequence: CDR1 LNHDA, CDR2 SQIVND (reference sequence). CDR3 residues: CASSTRGLAAGELFF. The CDR3, as DNA: TGTGCCAGTAGTACCAGGGGACTAGCCGCCGGGGAGCTGTTTTTT.

Only a few counts were recorded for this clone. The chain employs TRBV19 and TRBJ1-1; D unclear. Germline V lookup: CDR1 LNHDA, CDR2 SQIVND (reference sequence). The ends were cut back, 7 bases at V and 5 bases at J, with 11 bases in the middle. This CDR3 has 12 residues. As DNA, the CDR3 is TGTGCCAGTATTAGGTTCGGGACTGAAGCTTTCTTT. The encoded protein is CASIRFGTEAFF.

This clone showed up just a few times. This chain joins TRBV27 and TRBJ2-2; TRBD1 matches at 7 bases. Looked up from germline, CDR1 is MNHEY and CDR2 is SMNVEV (reference sequence). V gave up 5 bases and J gave up 4 bases; unmatched junction bases: 7. The CDR3 is made up of 15 amino acids. CDR3 loop: CASSNRGLITGELFF. The CDR3 nucleotides read TGTGCCAGCAGTAACAGGGGATTAATCACCGGGGAGCTGTTTTTT.

This chain uses TRBV11-2 with TRBJ2-2; D may match TRBD1 or TRBD2 (5 bases each). Deletions cut 5 bases from V and 2 bases from J, with 18 bases between. The CDR3 runs 17 residues. Germline V gene sequence: CDR1 SGHAT, CDR2 FQNNGV. The CDR3 sequence: CASSRRTGLGNTGELFF. The CDR3 coding sequence is TGTGCCAGCAGCCGAAGGACGGGGCTTGGTAACACCGGGGAGCTGTTTTTT.